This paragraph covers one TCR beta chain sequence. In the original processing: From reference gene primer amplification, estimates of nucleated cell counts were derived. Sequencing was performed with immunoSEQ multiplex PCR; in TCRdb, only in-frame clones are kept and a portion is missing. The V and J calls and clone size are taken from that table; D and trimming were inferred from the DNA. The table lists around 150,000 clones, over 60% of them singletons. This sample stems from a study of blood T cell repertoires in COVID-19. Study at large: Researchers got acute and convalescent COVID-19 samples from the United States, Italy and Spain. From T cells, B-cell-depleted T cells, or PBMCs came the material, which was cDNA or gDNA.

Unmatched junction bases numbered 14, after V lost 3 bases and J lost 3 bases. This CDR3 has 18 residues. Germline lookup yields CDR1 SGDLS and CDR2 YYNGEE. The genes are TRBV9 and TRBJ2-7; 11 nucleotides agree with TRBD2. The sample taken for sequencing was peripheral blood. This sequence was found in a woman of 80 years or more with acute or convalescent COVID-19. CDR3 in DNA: TGTGCCAGCAGCGCAAGGGGGTTACTAGCGGGAGAGTTCTACGAGCAGTACTTC. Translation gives CASSARGLLAGEFYEQYF.